These 18 T cell receptor beta chains were sequenced from one sample in a study of circulating CD8 cells and anti-PD-1 response in melanoma. From live CD3+CD8+TCRalphabeta+ cells, four PD-1 and/or TIGIT subsets were sorted. Each library started from roughly 15 ng of total RNA using the QIAseq Immune Repertoire TCR panel. TCRdb called the reads again in MiXCR, with one record for every CDR3 protein. The data contain about 970 distinct CDR3 sequences, around 8.8% of them seen just once; the ten biggest clones take up 4.5% to 7%. The sequences come from CD8+ T cells from PBMCs, collected at baseline or after one month of anti-PD-1 therapy (not recorded which). Source of these receptors: a human donor with melanoma.

The chain uses TRBV19 and TRBJ2-3, with D unclear. V lost 6 bases and J lost 6, with 19 bases in between. Germline CDR1 is LNHDA and CDR2 is SQIVND (reference sequence). The CDR3 length is 15 residues. DNA of the CDR3: TGTGCCAGTAGGCACATTTTTGGGGATGGTGATACGCAGTATTTT. It encodes CASRHIFGDGDTQYF.

This clonotype is medium-sized (0.01 to 0.1%) in the sample. The chain joins TRBV19 to TRBJ2-1; weak D call: TRBD2 (7 bases). CDR3 length: 13 amino acids. V was pared by 3 bases and J by 10 bases, with 13 bases between. Looked up from germline, CDR1 is LNHDA and CDR2 is SQIVND (reference sequence). The CDR3 sequence: CASSILRGPEQFF. CDR3 nucleotide sequence: TGTGCCAGTAGTATTTTGCGGGGGCCCGAGCAGTTCTTC. Based on the CDR3 plus reference TRBV19 and TRBJ2-1, the full variable domain is DGGITQSPKYLFRKEGQNVTLSCEQNLNHDAMYWYRQDPGQGLRLIYYSQIVNDFQKGDIAEGYSVSREKKESFPLTVTSAQKNPTAFYLCASSILRGPEQFFGPGTRLTVL.

In this sample, this clonotype is medium-sized. V gene TRBV20-1 combines with J gene TRBJ2-7, with TRBD1 identical over 9 bases. The CDR3 length is 12 residues. In germline, CDR1 is DFQATT, CDR2 SNEGSKA (reference sequence). The ends lost 6 bases at V and 3 bases at J; junction bases unmatched: 3. CDR3 DNA sequence: TGCAGTGCCCGGACAGGGGACTACGAGCAGTACTTC. Its translation is CSARTGDYEQYF.

By proportion, this clonotype is large. V is TRBV28 and J is TRBJ1-5; 9 nucleotides match TRBD1. The V and J ends lost 5 bases and 7 bases, in that order; junction bases with no gene match: 12. Per the germline V gene, CDR1 is MDHEN and CDR2 is SYDVKM. This CDR3 contains 16 residues. CDR3: CASSPGDREEGQPQHF. The CDR3 DNA reads as TGTGCCAGCAGTCCTGGGGACAGGGAAGAGGGACAGCCCCAGCATTTT.

This clonotype was counted only a few times. A read error may be the cause here, since a much bigger clone is one base away. The V and J genes are TRBV28 and TRBJ2-7; 10 bases are a match to TRBD1. Germline trimming cut 10 bases from V and 5 bases from J; bases unmatched to any gene: 8. CDR1 MDHEN and CDR2 SYDVKM come from the germline V gene. The CDR3 is 13 residues long. The CDR3, as DNA: TGTGCCAACACCCGGGACAGGGGCGACGAGCAGTACTTC. This encodes CANTRDRGDEQYF.

Comments on this clonotype: A much more abundant neighbour one base away suggests this may be a read error. The rearrangement links TRBV2 to TRBJ2-1; D is unresolved. From germline, CDR1 is SNHLY and CDR2 FYNNEI. The CDR3 loop spans 11 amino acids. CDR3: CASSGYNAQFF. The CDR3 bases are TGTGCCAGCAGTGGCTACAATGCGCAGTTCTTC.

This clonotype is labeled as large. The chain links TRBV19 to TRBJ2-1; D call uncertain. Trimming took 3 bases from V and 4 from J, leaving 10 bases between them. Per the germline V gene, CDR1 is LNHDA and CDR2 is SQIVND (reference sequence). CDR3 length: 14 amino acids. The CDR3 region has the DNA TGTGCCAGTAGTATCAGCGACTTTTACAATGAGCAGTTCTTC. Protein: CASSISDFYNEQFF.

The V and J genes are TRBV7-3 and TRBJ2-3; D is unresolved. Germline lookup yields CDR1 SGHTA and CDR2 FQGTGA. V was trimmed by 9 bases and J by 4 bases, leaving 14 bases between them. The CDR3 has 13 amino acids. In DNA form, the CDR3 reads TGTGCCAGGAGCCCCGCTATCGCAGATACGCAGTATTTT. This sequence encodes CARSPAIADTQYF.

In its sample, this clonotype is medium-sized. The genes are TRBV20-1 and TRBJ2-3; 12 bases fit TRBD2. The germline gives CDR1 DFQATT, CDR2 SNEGSKA (reference sequence). With 3 bases clipped from V and 3 bases from J, the junction kept 7 bases outside the gene matches. CDR3 size: 16 residues. The CDR3 DNA follows: TGCAGTGCTAGCGGGCTAGCGGGGGGGCTGACAGATACGCAGTATTTT. This sequence encodes CSASGLAGGLTDTQYF.

This clonotype is medium-sized by share. This rearrangement joins TRBV19 to TRBJ2-1; D possibly matches TRBD1 or TRBD2 (6 bases each). Germline V gene lookup returns CDR1 LNHDA and CDR2 SQIVND (reference sequence). The CDR3 length is 15 residues. The V gene lost 3 bases and the J gene lost 6 bases, with 15 bases spanning the gap. Written as DNA, the CDR3 is TGTGCCAGTAGTATCAAGGGGGGCTACGGCAATGAGCAGTTCTTC. The encoded protein is CASSIKGGYGNEQFF.

A single count supports this clonotype. A read error may produce the germline difference seen at one junction end. The J gene is TRBJ2-1, the V gene TRBV6-2 or TRBV6-3, with 8 bases matching TRBD1. CDR3 length equals 17 residues. Germline CDR1 is MNHEY and CDR2 is SVGEGT. The CDR3 coding sequence is TGTGCCAGCGGTTACGGTCCCCAGGGGGCATCCTACAATGAGCAGTTCTTC. It translates to CASGYGPQGASYNEQFF.

This clonotype is labeled as large. V usage is TRBV27 and J usage is TRBJ2-7; no reliable D call. The length of the CDR3 is 12 residues. V was shortened by 4 bases and J by 5 bases, with 9 bases between the two germline ends. The germline CDR1 and CDR2 sequences are MNHEY and SMNVEV (reference sequence). In DNA, the CDR3 is TGTGCCAGCAGTTCGGGTGCCCACGAGCAGTACTTC. Encoded protein: CASSSGAHEQYF.

Comment on this clonotype: Given a much more abundant clone one base away, this may be a read error. V is TRBV19 and J is TRBJ2-7; 7 bases line up with TRBD2. The CDR3 sequence is 12 residues long. Trimming removed 4 bases from V and 6 bases from J; junction bases left unmatched: 3. CDR1 and CDR2 from the germline V gene are LNHDA and SQIVND (reference sequence). The CDR3 nucleotides read TGTGCCAGTAGTAACACGGGGGGCGAGCAGTACTTC. This encodes CASSNTGGEQYF.

The J gene is TRBJ2-3, the V gene TRBV19; 7 bases map to TRBD2. The CDR3 extends over 13 amino acids. The ends lost 7 bases at V and 6 bases at J; junction bases unmatched: 7. Germline-derived CDR1 and CDR2 are LNHDA and SQIVND (reference sequence). CDR3 in amino acids: CASISSGADTQYF. DNA of the CDR3: TGTGCCAGTATCTCCAGCGGGGCCGATACGCAGTATTTT. The whole variable domain, filled in from reference TRBV19 and TRBJ2-3, reads DGGITQSPKYLFRKEGQNVTLSCEQNLNHDAMYWYRQDPGQGLRLIYYSQIVNDFQKGDIAEGYSVSREKKESFPLTVTSAQKNPTAFYLCASISSGADTQYFGPGTRLTVL.

By sample share, this clonotype is medium-sized. The chain couples TRBV5-8 to TRBJ2-3; possibly TRBD1 or TRBD2 for D (5 bases each). From germline, CDR1 is SGHTS and CDR2 YDEGEE. The CDR3 contains 17 residues. Trimming removed 3 bases at V and 0 bases at J, with 17 bases between. CDR3: CASSSGLQGASTDTQYF. The CDR3 region has the DNA TGTGCCAGCAGCTCAGGACTTCAGGGAGCCAGCACAGATACGCAGTATTTT.

This clonotype is labeled as large. The chain is built from TRBV19 and TRBJ1-1, with D possibly matching TRBD1 (5 bases). The V and J ends lost 7 bases and 3 bases respectively, with 12 bases between them. The CDR3 spans 13 residues. Germline V gene data show CDR1 as LNHDA and CDR2 as SQIVND (reference sequence). CDR3: CASKSQAYTEAFF. In DNA, the CDR3 is TGTGCCAGTAAGTCACAGGCCTACACTGAAGCTTTCTTT.

Sample share makes this clonotype large (0.1 to 1%). This rearrangement joins TRBV19 to TRBJ1-1; D gene uncertain. The CDR3 totals 15 residues. CDR1 and CDR2 (germline): LNHDA, SQIVND (reference sequence). Trimming shortened V by 0 bases and J by 0 bases, and 8 bases separated the two germline ends. The CDR3 loop is CASSIEARMNTEAFF. CDR3 nucleotide sequence: TGTGCCAGTAGTATAGAGGCCAGGATGAACACTGAAGCTTTCTTT.

In its sample, this clonotype ranks as large (0.1 to 1%). The J gene is TRBJ2-4, the V gene TRBV6-6; D may be TRBD2 (6 bases). The CDR3 sequence is 15 residues long. The V gene lost 8 bases and the J gene lost 3 bases, with 17 bases spanning the gap. Germline CDR1 and CDR2: MNHNY and SVGAGI (reference sequence). In DNA, the CDR3 is TGTGCCAGCGGTCCCGGGGGATTCGGCAAAAACATTCAGTACTTC. Its translation: CASGPGGFGKNIQYF.